These T cell receptor beta chains were read from a single sample in a study of blood T cell repertoires in COVID-19. Data came from immunoSEQ multiplex PCR; TCRdb stores just in-frame clones and leaves some out. The repertoire consists of about 170,000 clones, with around nine tenths occurring once and the leading ten covering over 3.5%. The specimen was peripheral blood. Receptor source: a man aged 18 to 30 with active or convalescent COVID-19. Both conserved end residues are part of each CDR3. Fields, in order: CDR3 length, clone size, V gene, D gene, J gene, CDR3 protein, CDR3 DNA. D genes are given only for firm matches. The listing skips clone size in some rows; elsewhere it reads once, few, many or a size class.

cdr3_length: 18; clone_size: -; v_call: TRBV3-1/TRBV3-2; d_call: TRBD2; j_call: TRBJ2-7; cdr3_aa: CASSQEWTSGRLGYEQYF; cdr3_nt: TGTGCCAGCAGCCAAGAATGGACTAGCGGGAGATTGGGCTACGAGCAGTACTTC
cdr3_length: 13; clone_size: -; v_call: TRBV6-5; d_call: -; j_call: TRBJ1-5; cdr3_aa: CASSLRGDQPQHF; cdr3_nt: TGTGCCAGCAGCCTCCGGGGAGACCAGCCCCAGCATTTT
cdr3_length: 13; clone_size: -; v_call: TRBV6-5; d_call: -; j_call: TRBJ1-6; cdr3_aa: CASRVSWSSPLHF; cdr3_nt: TGTGCCAGCAGAGTCAGCTGGAGTTCACCCCTCCACTTT
cdr3_length: 16; clone_size: -; v_call: TRBV24-1; d_call: TRBD1; j_call: TRBJ1-1; cdr3_aa: CATSDRGQGIDTEAFF; cdr3_nt: TGTGCCACCAGTGATCGGGGACAGGGGATCGACACTGAAGCTTTCTTT
cdr3_length: 17; clone_size: -; v_call: TRBV5-1; d_call: TRBD2; j_call: TRBJ2-7; cdr3_aa: CASSTRTSGSGTYEQYF; cdr3_nt: TGCGCCAGCAGCACTCGGACTAGCGGGAGTGGAACCTACGAGCAGTACTTC
cdr3_length: 11; clone_size: -; v_call: TRBV10-2; d_call: TRBD1; j_call: TRBJ1-1; cdr3_aa: CASKGATEAFF; cdr3_nt: TGCGCCAGCAAGGGGGCAACTGAAGCTTTCTTT
cdr3_length: 14; clone_size: -; v_call: TRBV7-6; d_call: -; j_call: TRBJ2-1; cdr3_aa: CASSLYVGDNEQFF; cdr3_nt: TGTGCCAGCAGCTTATACGTCGGGGACAATGAGCAGTTCTTC
cdr3_length: 15; clone_size: once; v_call: TRBV7-2; d_call: -; j_call: TRBJ1-2; cdr3_aa: CASSFDPGQGYGYTF; cdr3_nt: TGTGCCAGCAGCTTTGATCCGGGACAAGGCTATGGCTACACCTTC
cdr3_length: 17; clone_size: -; v_call: TRBV11-2; d_call: TRBD1; j_call: TRBJ2-1; cdr3_aa: CASSQDRGVGPYNEQFF; cdr3_nt: TGTGCCAGCAGCCAGGACAGGGGAGTAGGTCCCTACAATGAGCAGTTCTTC
cdr3_length: 17; clone_size: -; v_call: TRBV14; d_call: TRBD2; j_call: TRBJ2-1; cdr3_aa: CASSPSRLAGSYNEQFF; cdr3_nt: TGTGCCAGCAGCCCGTCTCGCCTAGCGGGTTCCTACAATGAGCAGTTCTTC
cdr3_length: 13; clone_size: -; v_call: TRBV6-1; d_call: -; j_call: TRBJ1-4; cdr3_aa: CASSDYTNEKLFF; cdr3_nt: TGTGCCAGCAGTGATTATACTAATGAAAAACTGTTTTTT
cdr3_length: 13; clone_size: few; v_call: TRBV7-2; d_call: TRBD1; j_call: TRBJ2-7; cdr3_aa: CASSFDRGVEQYF; cdr3_nt: TGTGCCAGCAGCTTCGACAGGGGAGTCGAGCAGTACTTC
cdr3_length: 16; clone_size: -; v_call: TRBV3-1/TRBV3-2; d_call: -; j_call: TRBJ2-2; cdr3_aa: CASSHAAFVNTGELFF; cdr3_nt: TGTGCCAGCAGCCACGCAGCGTTCGTAAACACCGGGGAGCTGTTTTTT
cdr3_length: 14; clone_size: once; v_call: TRBV2; d_call: -; j_call: TRBJ1-2; cdr3_aa: CASRQVRDSYGYTF; cdr3_nt: TGTGCCAGCAGACAAGTCCGGGACTCCTATGGCTACACCTTC
cdr3_length: 12; clone_size: -; v_call: TRBV5-5; d_call: -; j_call: TRBJ1-4; cdr3_aa: CARGSPNEKLFF; cdr3_nt: TGTGCTAGGGGCTCTCCTAATGAAAAACTGTTTTTT
cdr3_length: 15; clone_size: -; v_call: TRBV15; d_call: -; j_call: TRBJ1-2; cdr3_aa: CATSRGIGANYGYTF; cdr3_nt: TGTGCCACCAGCAGAGGAATAGGGGCTAACTATGGCTACACCTTC
cdr3_length: 13; clone_size: -; v_call: TRBV3-1/TRBV3-2; d_call: -; j_call: TRBJ2-3; cdr3_aa: CASSQVSLDMQYF; cdr3_nt: TGTGCCAGCAGCCAAGTATCACTAGACATGCAGTATTTT
cdr3_length: 13; clone_size: few; v_call: TRBV27; d_call: -; j_call: TRBJ1-2; cdr3_aa: CASSLSGVYGYTF; cdr3_nt: TGTGCCAGCAGCTTATCAGGGGTCTATGGCTACACCTTC
cdr3_length: 16; clone_size: -; v_call: TRBV7-2; d_call: -; j_call: TRBJ2-7; cdr3_aa: CASSGQRYPVYYEQYF; cdr3_nt: TGTGCCAGCAGCGGTCAGCGCTACCCCGTCTACTACGAGCAGTACTTC
cdr3_length: 13; clone_size: -; v_call: TRBV19; d_call: -; j_call: TRBJ1-1; cdr3_aa: CASSIVANTEAFF; cdr3_nt: TGTGCCAGTAGTATAGTGGCGAACACTGAAGCTTTCTTT
cdr3_length: 13; clone_size: few; v_call: TRBV6-4; d_call: -; j_call: TRBJ1-1; cdr3_aa: CASSARENTEAFF; cdr3_nt: TGTGCCAGCAGTGCGAGGGAGAACACTGAAGCTTTCTTT
cdr3_length: 16; clone_size: -; v_call: TRBV10-3; d_call: -; j_call: TRBJ2-6; cdr3_aa: CAISPWSGSGANVLTF; cdr3_nt: TGTGCCATCAGTCCGTGGAGCGGCTCTGGGGCCAACGTCCTGACTTTC
cdr3_length: 15; clone_size: -; v_call: TRBV7-2; d_call: TRBD1; j_call: TRBJ2-5; cdr3_aa: CASSASGTDKETQYF; cdr3_nt: TGTGCCAGCAGCGCATCCGGGACAGATAAAGAGACCCAGTACTTC
cdr3_length: 15; clone_size: -; v_call: TRBV28; d_call: -; j_call: TRBJ1-4; cdr3_aa: CASSFRTVTNEKLFF; cdr3_nt: TGTGCCAGCAGTTTTAGGACAGTCACTAATGAAAAACTGTTTTTT
cdr3_length: 17; clone_size: once; v_call: TRBV7-9; d_call: TRBD1; j_call: TRBJ1-2; cdr3_aa: CASSFEQGHSSIYGYTF; cdr3_nt: TGTGCCAGCAGCTTTGAACAGGGGCACTCATCAATCTATGGCTACACCTTC
cdr3_length: 11; clone_size: -; v_call: TRBV28; d_call: -; j_call: TRBJ1-3; cdr3_aa: CASSSPLTIYF; cdr3_nt: TGTGCCAGCAGCTCCCCTCTCACCATATATTTT
cdr3_length: 16; clone_size: -; v_call: TRBV27; d_call: -; j_call: TRBJ2-2; cdr3_aa: CASSLSPGQESGELFF; cdr3_nt: TGTGCCAGCAGTTTATCCCCTGGACAAGAGTCCGGGGAGCTGTTTTTT
cdr3_length: 16; clone_size: -; v_call: TRBV19; d_call: TRBD1; j_call: TRBJ1-1; cdr3_aa: CASSIRTGFENTEAFF; cdr3_nt: TGTGCCAGTAGTATCCGGACAGGCTTCGAGAACACTGAAGCTTTCTTT
cdr3_length: 11; clone_size: few; v_call: TRBV20-1; d_call: TRBD1; j_call: TRBJ1-1; cdr3_aa: CSATGTGAAFF; cdr3_nt: TGCAGTGCTACGGGAACAGGGGCCGCTTTCTTT
cdr3_length: 15; clone_size: few; v_call: TRBV18; d_call: -; j_call: TRBJ1-1; cdr3_aa: CASSHFGEGDTEAFF; cdr3_nt: TGTGCCAGCTCACACTTTGGGGAGGGCGACACTGAAGCTTTCTTT
cdr3_length: 13; clone_size: once; v_call: TRBV2; d_call: -; j_call: TRBJ2-1; cdr3_aa: CASIEGGLNEQFF; cdr3_nt: TGTGCCAGCATCGAGGGGGGGCTAAATGAGCAGTTCTTC
cdr3_length: 14; clone_size: -; v_call: TRBV5-1; d_call: -; j_call: TRBJ2-7; cdr3_aa: CASSLSLYSYEQYF; cdr3_nt: TGCGCCAGCAGCTTGAGTCTCTACTCCTACGAGCAGTACTTC
cdr3_length: 12; clone_size: -; v_call: TRBV6-5; d_call: -; j_call: TRBJ1-2; cdr3_aa: CASSQGHEGYTF; cdr3_nt: TGTGCCAGCAGCCAGGGGCACGAAGGCTACACCTTC
cdr3_length: 15; clone_size: once; v_call: TRBV6-1; d_call: TRBD1; j_call: TRBJ1-2; cdr3_aa: CASSELQGYDYGYTF; cdr3_nt: TGTGCCAGCAGTGAATTACAGGGGTATGACTATGGCTACACCTTC
cdr3_length: 14; clone_size: -; v_call: TRBV5-4; d_call: TRBD2; j_call: TRBJ2-1; cdr3_aa: CASSGGLAVNEQFF; cdr3_nt: TGTGCCAGCAGTGGCGGACTAGCGGTCAATGAGCAGTTCTTC
cdr3_length: 16; clone_size: -; v_call: TRBV3-1/TRBV3-2; d_call: -; j_call: TRBJ1-1; cdr3_aa: CASSQATGVLDTEAFF; cdr3_nt: TGTGCCAGCAGCCAAGCTACAGGAGTTTTGGACACTGAAGCTTTCTTT
cdr3_length: 15; clone_size: -; v_call: TRBV7-9; d_call: TRBD2; j_call: TRBJ2-5; cdr3_aa: CASSPGLAGVETQYF; cdr3_nt: TGTGCCAGCAGCCCGGGACTAGCGGGGGTAGAGACCCAGTACTTC
cdr3_length: 18; clone_size: -; v_call: TRBV19; d_call: TRBD1; j_call: TRBJ1-3; cdr3_aa: CASSTPRDRRFSGNTIYF; cdr3_nt: TGTGCCAGTAGTACCCCTCGGGACAGACGATTCTCTGGAAACACCATATATTTT
cdr3_length: 16; clone_size: -; v_call: TRBV27; d_call: TRBD2; j_call: TRBJ2-3; cdr3_aa: CASRTSGRVWIGTQYF; cdr3_nt: TGTGCCAGTAGGACTAGCGGGAGGGTTTGGATCGGTACGCAGTATTTT
cdr3_length: 18; clone_size: once; v_call: TRBV4-3; d_call: TRBD1; j_call: TRBJ1-3; cdr3_aa: CASSHYGTGFVSGNTIYF; cdr3_nt: TGCGCCAGCAGCCACTACGGGACAGGTTTTGTCTCTGGAAACACCATATATTTT
cdr3_length: 16; clone_size: -; v_call: TRBV4-3; d_call: TRBD2; j_call: TRBJ2-7; cdr3_aa: CASSQDGTSGSYEQYF; cdr3_nt: TGCGCCAGCAGCCAAGACGGGACTAGCGGAAGCTACGAGCAGTACTTC
cdr3_length: 15; clone_size: -; v_call: TRBV9; d_call: TRBD2; j_call: TRBJ2-1; cdr3_aa: CASSASGREYNEQFF; cdr3_nt: TGTGCCAGCAGTGCTAGCGGGAGGGAATACAATGAGCAGTTCTTC
cdr3_length: 12; clone_size: -; v_call: TRBV6-5; d_call: -; j_call: TRBJ1-2; cdr3_aa: CASSLQDYGYTF; cdr3_nt: TGTGCCAGCAGCCTACAGGACTATGGCTACACCTTC
cdr3_length: 15; clone_size: -; v_call: TRBV4-2; d_call: -; j_call: TRBJ2-1; cdr3_aa: CASSQTEFTYNEQFF; cdr3_nt: TGTGCCAGCAGCCAGACGGAGTTTACCTACAATGAGCAGTTCTTC
cdr3_length: 15; clone_size: -; v_call: TRBV7-6; d_call: -; j_call: TRBJ2-1; cdr3_aa: CASSFGQSYYNEQFF; cdr3_nt: TGTGCCAGCAGCTTTGGTCAAAGCTACTACAATGAGCAGTTCTTC
cdr3_length: 14; clone_size: -; v_call: TRBV19; d_call: -; j_call: TRBJ1-1; cdr3_aa: CASRATHMNTEAFF; cdr3_nt: TGTGCCAGTAGGGCAACGCACATGAACACTGAAGCTTTCTTT
cdr3_length: 15; clone_size: -; v_call: TRBV7-8; d_call: -; j_call: TRBJ1-5; cdr3_aa: CASSLVQGVNQPQHF; cdr3_nt: TGTGCCAGCAGCTTAGTACAGGGTGTCAATCAGCCCCAGCATTTT
cdr3_length: 19; clone_size: -; v_call: TRBV7-2; d_call: TRBD2; j_call: TRBJ2-3; cdr3_aa: CASSPAAASGGASRGTQYF; cdr3_nt: TGTGCCAGCAGCCCTGCCGCGGCTAGCGGGGGGGCCTCACGGGGTACGCAGTATTTT
cdr3_length: 13; clone_size: few; v_call: TRBV5-1; d_call: TRBD1; j_call: TRBJ1-2; cdr3_aa: CASSWTGSDGYTF; cdr3_nt: TGCGCCAGCAGCTGGACAGGTTCGGACGGCTACACCTTC